This T cell receptor beta chain is from a study of shared clonotypes between healthy human individuals (dated by TCRdb to about 2020). Context from the whole study: The cohort included three men and two women between 18 and 49 years of age. For each donor, CD4 naive and CD4 memory were each given three plates, CD8 naive was given two plates, and CD8 memory was given one plate. To estimate repertoire size and how much clonotype sharing occurs between individuals, the study deeply sequenced the blood TCR repertoires of several healthy adults. Different laboratories and diverse techniques were used to prepare libraries and sequence TCR repertoires, to increase sequencing depth and limit assay-specific biases. Per donor, leukapheresis produced somewhere between about 0.8 and 9 billion PBMCs. Results and caveats for the whole study, not just this receptor: Naive subsets generally had larger estimated clonotype richness than memory subsets. Sampling was restricted to blood, and TCR repertoires in tissue are likely to differ from TCR repertoires in blood. Compared with non-shared clonotypes, the clonotypes found in all four sorted-subset donors had higher generation probabilities. Incomplete sequencing was indicated by rarefaction of sorted-subset datasets, despite the large sequencing depth. Sharing across a handful of donors was observed for around 5% of naive CD4, less than 4% of naive CD8, 2% to 2.5% of memory CD4, and roughly 0.4% of memory CD8 clonotypes. Pairwise subsampling indicated that sequencing depth was expected to affect the degree of clonotype sharing among donors. Because the study included a small number of donors, the genetic and exposure-history diversity represented was limited.

Using the deep immunoSEQ assay, TCR CDR3 regions were amplified from genomic DNA by multiplex PCR. Extracted genomic DNA from each cell subset was spread evenly across all wells of several immunoSEQ 96-well plates, with each plate serving as a replicate. For sorted subsets, about 200 ng genomic DNA, equal to 30,000 to 35,000 T cell genomes, was loaded into each replicate PCR. The purified libraries were quantified using a Qubit 3.0 fluorometer, sized with a Bioanalyzer 2100, and then quantified again using the KAPA Library Quantification kit. A separate single-read 150-cycle Illumina NextSeq 550 flow cell was used to sequence each immunoSEQ 96-well plate. The paper's data handling went like this. Because the immunoSEQ output included only junctional sequences and no quality scores, the filtering could not be the same as the filtering used for full-length reads. Sequences were annotated with PyIR, a Python wrapper for IgBLAST v1.9, and V/J genes and CDR3 were assigned using IMGT germline references. Any read was removed if the V/J assignment was weak (E-value above 1e-6), the CDR3 was missing, or the read contained stop codons, out-of-frame junctions, or ambiguous translated residues. A V3J clonotype was defined by an identical inferred V gene, J gene, and CDR3 amino acid sequence. Percentage overlap between repertoires was computed as shared unique clonotypes divided by the size of the smaller repertoire. Richness of each repertoire was evaluated using RTK rarefaction, the Chao1 estimator, and Recon v2.1 estimates of unobserved clonotypes. OLGA was used to compute generation probabilities for all TCRbeta clonotypes that the gDNA method yielded from four donors. Imported from immuneACCESS, the table was reduced by TCRdb to in-frame sequences with V and J called. These copies leave out some clones; in studies compared against another copy, an unresolved V gene accounts for under half, and the cause of the remainder is not known. V and J calls and clone size come straight from that table; D and trimming were deduced from the DNA. Within this sample are a few million clones, with roughly 93% of them counted one time only. The top ten clones comprise 0.35% to 0.5% of the sample.

On this clone itself: Which antigen it targets is not known. Base qualities were left out, and no much larger clone turns up one base away.

The donors were healthy, HIV-negative adults who had no recently reported acute infections or vaccinations. Every donor was a Caucasian adult living in Nashville, Tennessee, USA. CD4+ T cells were enriched by magnetic negative selection, after which naive cells were positively selected on CD45RA and the negative fraction was taken as the memory subset. After blood collection by leukapheresis, PBMCs were isolated using Ficoll-Histopaque density gradient centrifugation and then cryopreserved in the vapor phase of liquid nitrogen. Purity and quantity of every magnetically sorted T cell population were checked by analytical flow cytometry. Genomic DNA was isolated from each sorted fraction and quantified by UV absorbance on a Nanodrop 2000c. The germline V gene sets CDR1 to KGHSH and CDR2 to LQKENI. Trimming leaves V shorter by 3 bases and J shorter by 8 bases, with the junction holding 3 bases beyond the gene matches. The CDR3 goes from the cysteine to the phenylalanine over 13 residues. The only DNA kept is the CDR3, 39 bases in frame from the first base.

Here the chain combines TRBV18 and TRBJ2-1, with 8 middle bases fitting TRBD2. The receptor was isolated from a man aged 18-30 years in good health. Some clones in this sample may be carry-over from other donors' samples. Material: naive CD4+ T cells from PBMCs. The label giving this sample's cell subset or site can be read as: CD45RA+ positively selected. The nucleotide sequence is given as TGTGCCAGCTCACCGGGACTAGAGGATGAGCAGTTCTTC. It specifies CASSPGLEDEQFF.